This is a list of T cell receptor beta chains from one sample in a study of PD-1 blockade in classical Hodgkin lymphoma. This table comes from immunoSEQ multiplex PCR, and its TCRdb copy is limited to in-frame clones, with some not included. Among 9,500 to 12,000 clones listed, about 85% were seen once. The sample in question was CD8+ T cells from blood, obtained before the fourth cycle of nivolumab. The receptors stem from a human donor with classical Hodgkin lymphoma. The donor label of this sample is uncertain. Both conserved end residues are part of each CDR3. A D gene is named only where the DNA matches it firmly. Part of the rows lack a size; the others show once, few, many or a class for expanded clones.

j_call clone_size v_call d_call cdr3_aa cdr3_nt
TRBJ2-7 - TRBV5-6 - CASSLVDNSYEQYF TGTGCCAGCAGCTTGGTAGACAACTCCTACGAGCAGTACTTC
TRBJ1-1 - TRBV7-9 - CASSPKGRNTEAFF TGTGCCAGCAGCCCGAAAGGGAGGAACACTGAAGCTTTCTTT
TRBJ2-5 - TRBV19 - CASSSRTSLLETQYF TGTGCCAGTAGTAGTCGGACTTCATTGTTGGAGACCCAGTACTTC
TRBJ2-7 - TRBV27 - CASSLNVGPREQYF TGTGCCAGCAGTTTAAATGTAGGACCCCGAGAGCAGTACTTC
TRBJ2-1 - TRBV7-7 - CASSEDPGSEQFF TGTGCCAGCAGCGAGGACCCGGGGTCGGAGCAGTTCTTC
TRBJ2-1 - TRBV28 - CASSFSVTPGSPSYNEQFF TGTGCCAGCAGTTTCTCGGTGACTCCCGGGAGCCCCTCCTACAATGAGCAGTTCTTC
TRBJ1-1 few TRBV5-6 - CASSFWAGNTEAFF TGTGCCAGCAGCTTCTGGGCGGGGAACACTGAAGCTTTCTTT
TRBJ2-7 - TRBV2 - CASLLPYEQYF TGTGCCAGCTTGCTACCGTACGAGCAGTACTTC
TRBJ2-2 - TRBV21-1 - CAGYSWGTDTGELFF TGTGCCGGATACAGTTGGGGGACTGACACCGGGGAGCTGTTTTTT
TRBJ2-6 few TRBV6-5 - CASSISVSGANVLTF TGTGCCAGCAGCATCAGTGTCTCCGGGGCCAACGTCCTGACTTTC
TRBJ2-2 - TRBV11-2 - CASSPAWGDANTGELFF TGTGCCAGCAGCCCAGCGTGGGGCGACGCGAACACCGGGGAGCTGTTTTTT
TRBJ1-2 - TRBV2 - CASFGSRRDGYTF TGTGCCAGTTTTGGAAGCAGGAGGGATGGCTACACCTTC
TRBJ2-1 - TRBV19 TRBD2 CATYRGRESDEQFF TGTGCCACCTACCGAGGGCGGGAGTCCGATGAGCAGTTCTTC
TRBJ2-3 - TRBV29-1 - CSVRQDTTDTQYF TGCAGCGTGAGACAGGACACCACAGATACGCAGTATTTT
TRBJ1-2 - TRBV11-2 - CASSPRPGFSYGYTF TGTGCCAGCAGTCCTAGGCCGGGGTTTAGCTATGGCTACACCTTC
TRBJ2-7 - TRBV19 - CASSIGSGVSYEQYF TGTGCCAGTAGTATAGGCAGCGGAGTCTCCTACGAGCAGTACTTC
TRBJ1-1 - TRBV6-5 - CASSNPQGGDTEAFF TGTGCCAGCAGCAACCCTCAAGGGGGGGACACTGAAGCTTTCTTT
TRBJ1-6 - TRBV6-6 TRBD1 CASSYPGTGNSPLHF TGTGCCAGCAGTTACCCAGGGACAGGGAATTCACCCCTCCACTTT
TRBJ2-6 - TRBV5-1 - CASSLGSGANVLTF TGCGCCAGCAGCCTGGGTTCTGGGGCCAACGTCCTGACTTTC
TRBJ2-7 - TRBV29-1 TRBD2 CSVSGLASHEQYF TGCAGCGTTTCGGGACTAGCATCCCACGAGCAGTACTTC
TRBJ2-1 - TRBV6-5 TRBD2 CASSYSIAGGHNEQFF TGTGCCAGCAGTTACTCGATTGCGGGAGGTCACAATGAGCAGTTCTTC
TRBJ1-5 - TRBV5-8 - CASSLFSADSNQPQHF TGTGCCAGCAGCTTGTTCTCAGCTGATAGCAATCAGCCCCAGCATTTT
TRBJ1-1 - TRBV28 - CASGNNREVLIWNTEAFF TGTGCCAGCGGAAATAACAGGGAAGTATTGATTTGGAACACTGAAGCTTTCTTT
TRBJ2-4 once TRBV2 TRBD2 CASTPLAGATNIQYF TGTGCCAGCACCCCACTAGCGGGAGCCACAAACATTCAGTACTTC
TRBJ2-1 - TRBV6-5 - CASSLGTTYNEQFF TGTGCCAGCAGTTTGGGAACTACTTACAATGAGCAGTTCTTC
TRBJ2-7 - TRBV27 - CASSPQGLSEQYF TGTGCCAGCAGCCCCCAGGGGCTGAGCGAGCAGTACTTC
TRBJ2-2 - TRBV4-3 - CASSPSLPLGPIGTGELFF TGCGCCAGCAGCCCGAGCCTTCCCCTAGGTCCTATAGGGACCGGGGAGCTGTTTTTT
TRBJ2-1 - TRBV14 TRBD2 CASSPFSGSYNEQFF TGTGCCAGCAGCCCTTTTAGCGGGAGTTACAATGAGCAGTTCTTC
TRBJ2-7 - TRBV20-1 - CSARETGEQYF TGCAGTGCTAGAGAGACTGGGGAGCAGTACTTC
TRBJ2-2 - TRBV25-1 - CASSEWGGGQNTGELFF TGTGCCAGCAGTGAATGGGGCGGGGGCCAGAACACCGGGGAGCTGTTTTTT
TRBJ1-1 - TRBV7-2 - CASSLGGETEAFF TGTGCCAGCAGCTTAGGGGGCGAAACTGAAGCTTTCTTT
TRBJ1-5 once TRBV19 - CASSARDGVNQPQHF TGTGCCAGTAGTGCCCGGGACGGAGTCAATCAGCCCCAGCATTTT
TRBJ2-5 once TRBV19 TRBD1 CATRDSSQETQYF TGTGCCACCCGGGACAGCTCCCAAGAGACCCAGTACTTC
TRBJ2-2 once TRBV28 - CASTLPTGRGYTGELFF TGTGCCAGCACCCTTCCCACAGGACGGGGATACACCGGGGAGCTGTTTTTT
TRBJ1-4 - TRBV5-6 - CASSSFLNEKLFF TGTGCCAGCAGCTCCTTCCTTAATGAAAAACTGTTTTTT
TRBJ2-2 - TRBV2 TRBD1 CASSEATGVNTGELFF TGTGCCAGCAGTGAAGCGACAGGGGTCAACACCGGGGAGCTGTTTTTT
TRBJ1-1 - TRBV4-1 - CASSPEGVMNTEAFF TGCGCCAGCAGCCCAGAAGGGGTCATGAACACTGAAGCTTTCTTT
TRBJ2-7 - TRBV25-1 TRBD2 CASSDSSGHSYEQYF TGTGCCAGCAGTGATTCTAGCGGCCACTCCTACGAGCAGTACTTC
TRBJ1-4 once TRBV7-9 - CASSLGTGNEKLFF TGTGCCAGCAGCTTGGGGACGGGTAATGAAAAACTGTTTTTT
TRBJ1-1 few TRBV19 - CASSKGNTEAFF TGTGCCAGTAGTAAAGGGAACACTGAAGCTTTCTTT
TRBJ2-6 - TRBV6-5 TRBD1 CASSSIRGNRDNVLTF TGTGCCAGCAGTTCTATCAGGGGGAACAGGGACAACGTCCTGACTTTC
TRBJ2-1 once TRBV19 - CASSSGAYNEQFF TGTGCCAGTAGTAGCGGGGCCTACAATGAGCAGTTCTTC
TRBJ2-2 - TRBV5-1 - CASSSLWSIYFTGELFF TGCGCCAGCAGCTCCCTATGGTCCATCTATTTCACCGGGGAGCTGTTTTTT
TRBJ2-7 - TRBV19 - CASSLDPRGYEQYF TGTGCCAGTAGTTTAGACCCCCGAGGCTACGAGCAGTACTTC
TRBJ2-1 - TRBV27 TRBD2 CASSYLTSADEQFF TGTGCCAGCAGTTACCTGACTAGCGCGGATGAGCAGTTCTTC
TRBJ1-1 - TRBV4-1 - CASSQVENLKNTEAFF TGCGCCAGCAGCCAAGTGGAGAACTTAAAGAACACTGAAGCTTTCTTT
TRBJ2-2 - TRBV13 TRBD2 CASSPSTGLRTSGENTGELFF TGTGCCAGCAGCCCCTCCACAGGTCTCCGAACTAGCGGAGAGAACACCGGGGAGCTGTTTTTT
TRBJ2-1 - TRBV5-1 TRBD2 CASSLGAGEINEQFF TGCGCCAGCAGCTTGGGAGCGGGAGAAATCAATGAGCAGTTCTTC
TRBJ2-5 - TRBV4-1 TRBD1 CASSLPGQSQETQYF TGCGCCAGCAGCCTCCCGGGACAGAGCCAAGAGACCCAGTACTTC